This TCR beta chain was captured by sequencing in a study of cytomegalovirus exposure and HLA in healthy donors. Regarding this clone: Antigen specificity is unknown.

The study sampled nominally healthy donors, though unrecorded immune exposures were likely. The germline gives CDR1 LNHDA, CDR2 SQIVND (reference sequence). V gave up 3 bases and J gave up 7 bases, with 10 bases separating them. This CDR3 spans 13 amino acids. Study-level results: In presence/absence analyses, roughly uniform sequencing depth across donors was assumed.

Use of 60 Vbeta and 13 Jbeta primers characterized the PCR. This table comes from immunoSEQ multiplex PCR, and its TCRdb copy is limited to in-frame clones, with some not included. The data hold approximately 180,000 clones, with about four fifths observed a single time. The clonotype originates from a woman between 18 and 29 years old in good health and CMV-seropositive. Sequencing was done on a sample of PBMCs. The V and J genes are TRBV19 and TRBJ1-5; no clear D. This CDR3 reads CASSMGRRQPQHF. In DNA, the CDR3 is TGTGCCAGTAGTATGGGGAGGAGACAGCCCCAGCATTTT.